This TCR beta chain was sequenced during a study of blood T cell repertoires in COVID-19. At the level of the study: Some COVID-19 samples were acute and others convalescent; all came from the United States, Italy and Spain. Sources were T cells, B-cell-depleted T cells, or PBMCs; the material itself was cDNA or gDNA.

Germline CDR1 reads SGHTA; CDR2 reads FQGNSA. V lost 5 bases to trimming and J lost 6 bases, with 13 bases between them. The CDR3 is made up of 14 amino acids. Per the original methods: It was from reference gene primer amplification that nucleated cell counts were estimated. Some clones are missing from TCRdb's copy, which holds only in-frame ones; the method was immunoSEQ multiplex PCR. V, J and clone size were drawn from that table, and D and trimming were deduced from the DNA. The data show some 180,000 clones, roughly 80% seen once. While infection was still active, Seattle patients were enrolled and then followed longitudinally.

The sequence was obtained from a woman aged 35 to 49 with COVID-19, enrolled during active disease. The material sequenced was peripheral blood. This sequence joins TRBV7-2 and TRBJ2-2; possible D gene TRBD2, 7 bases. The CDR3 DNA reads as TGTGCCAGCAGCCGGAGGCGGGGGCCCGGGGAGCTGTTTTTT. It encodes CASSRRRGPGELFF. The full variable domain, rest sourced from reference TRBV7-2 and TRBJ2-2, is GAGVSQSPSNKVTEKGKDVELRCDPISGHTALYWYRQSLGQGLEFLIYFQGNSAPDKSGLPSDRFSAERTGGSVSTLTIQRTQQEDSAVYLCASSRRRGPGELFFGEGSRLTVL.